This TCR beta chain was profiled in a study of blood T cell repertoires in COVID-19. Looking at the study overall: PBMCs, B-cell-depleted T cells, or T cells provided the cDNA or gDNA that made up the material.

V shed 6 bases and J 7 bases; nucleotides not matched to a gene: 5. Looked up from germline, CDR1 is MNHEY and CDR2 is SMNVEV (reference sequence). This CDR3 is 12 amino acids long. Participants were aged roughly 18 to 90 years, lived in around 22 US areas, and enrolled virtually. Here immunoSEQ multiplex PCR was the method, and the copy in TCRdb shows in-frame clones only, minus some. The sample has 200,000 to 250,000 clones, around 90% seen once; the top ten hold roughly 2.6%. The J gene is TRBJ1-2, the V gene TRBV27, with 7 bases that match TRBD1. Sequences were obtained from PBMCs or T cells enriched from blood (not recorded which). The sequence came from a woman aged 25 to 39 with acute COVID-19. CDR3 nucleotide sequence: TGTGCCAGCAGCGAGGGGGCCTCTGGCTACACCTTC. It is translated as CASSEGASGYTF.